This T cell receptor beta chain was retrieved from a study of tumor-infiltrating lymphocytes in glioblastoma multiforme (dated by TCRdb to about 2017). For the study in its entirety: To find out whether intratumoral genomic heterogeneity fosters TIL diversity, the study jointly investigated somatic mutations, TIL diversity and immune response activity. What the work shows at the level of the full study, not this receptor alone: Only one glioblastoma patient was included in the TCR and somatic mutation analysis, limiting generalizability. Because T cells carry unequal numbers of TCR transcripts, RNA-based TCR sequencing may distort clone frequencies. T cells were not sorted into functional subsets, which the authors noted as a future improvement.

To note about this clonotype: Its target antigen remains unknown. The junction does not match germline at one end; this may be a read error.

TCRB libraries were built from RNA via three nested multiplex PCR rounds using a modified ARM-PCR protocol with multiple V-beta primers and a C-beta primer. ProtoScript II Reverse Transcriptase and a C-beta primer were used to synthesize TCRB-specific cDNA from 0.5 ug total RNA. The description of the TCRB libraries did not include any unique molecular identifiers. In the third PCR, barcodes and adapters were added over roughly 23 cycles with Deep VentR (exo-) polymerase, after which 250-500 bp bands were gel purified. TCRB libraries were sequenced with 250 bp paired-end reads on an Illumina HiSeq 2500. In the paper's pipeline: Reads were cleaned with Trimmomatic, merged with FLASH, assigned V, D and J segments with MiGEC, and analyzed with VDJtools. Repertoire diversity was measured using the Shannon-Wiener diversity index, which was calculated with VDJtools. In TCRdb, the public reads were trimmed at Q25 with fastp and aligned with MiXCR, with productive beta chains retained. Rows are unified per CDR3 protein, each entry keeping the most common DNA and genes. The V and J calls were not made by the authors but by TCRdb's processing. For this sample there are approximately 15,000 distinct CDR3 sequences; more than 65% appear just once. The ten largest clonotypes hold around 48% of the sample.

For each of the roughly 9 tumor samples, the AllPrep DNA/RNA mini kit was used to purify genomic DNA and total RNA simultaneously. Every RNA sample had an OD 260/280 ratio above 1.9 and an RNA integrity number above 6.5. Looking up the germline V gene yields CDR1 SGHAT and CDR2 FQNNGV. From the cysteine up to the phenylalanine, the CDR3 has a length of 16 residues. Here the CDR3 DNA is all that survives: 48 bases in frame from base 1. Recombination connected TRBV11-2 to TRBJ2-2, with 9 bases matching TRBD2. The source material was brain tumor tissue. The source is a male donor with glioblastoma. CDR3 loop: CASSFQRGAGTGELSF. The DNA reads TGTGCCAGCAGCTTCCAGCGGGGGGCGGGCACCGGGGAGCTGTCTTTC.